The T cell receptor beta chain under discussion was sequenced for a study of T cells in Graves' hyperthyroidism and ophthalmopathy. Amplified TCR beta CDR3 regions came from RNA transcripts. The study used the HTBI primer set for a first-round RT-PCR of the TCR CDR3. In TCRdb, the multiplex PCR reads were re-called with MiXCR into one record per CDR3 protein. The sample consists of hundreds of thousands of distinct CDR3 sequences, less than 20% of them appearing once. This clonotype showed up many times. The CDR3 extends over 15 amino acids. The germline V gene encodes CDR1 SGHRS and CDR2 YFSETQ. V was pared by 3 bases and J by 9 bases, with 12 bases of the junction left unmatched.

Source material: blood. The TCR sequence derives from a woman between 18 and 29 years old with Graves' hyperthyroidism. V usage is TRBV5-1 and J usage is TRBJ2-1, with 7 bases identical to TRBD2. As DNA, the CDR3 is TGCGCCAGCAGCTCAGAGGGTCGCGGGAGTTTTGAGCAGTTCTTC. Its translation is CASSSEGRGSFEQFF.